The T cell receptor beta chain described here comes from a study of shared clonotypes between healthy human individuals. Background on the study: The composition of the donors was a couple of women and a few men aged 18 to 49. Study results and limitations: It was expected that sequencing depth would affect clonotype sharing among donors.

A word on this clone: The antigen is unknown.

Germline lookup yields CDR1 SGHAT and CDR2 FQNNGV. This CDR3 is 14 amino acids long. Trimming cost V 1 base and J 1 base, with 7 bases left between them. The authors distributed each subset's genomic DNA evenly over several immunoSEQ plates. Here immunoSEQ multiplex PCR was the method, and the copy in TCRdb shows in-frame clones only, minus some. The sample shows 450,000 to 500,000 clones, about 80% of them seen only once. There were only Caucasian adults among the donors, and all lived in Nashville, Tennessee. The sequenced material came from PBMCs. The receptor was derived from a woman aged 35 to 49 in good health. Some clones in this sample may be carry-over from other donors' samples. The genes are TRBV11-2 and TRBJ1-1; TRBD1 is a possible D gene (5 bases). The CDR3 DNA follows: TGTGCCAGCAGCTTAGCACAGGCGAACACTGAAGCTTTCTTT. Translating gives CASSLAQANTEAFF.